The rows below give T cell receptor beta chains drawn from one sample of a study of Ad26.COV2.S vaccination and SARS-CoV-2 variants. Produced via immunoSEQ multiplex PCR; TCRdb's table is partial and in-frame only. The sample lists some 340,000 clones; about 86% were seen once. The source material was peripheral blood, sampled in a trial of Ad26.COV2.S vaccine versus placebo. The receptors stem from a person aged 18-60 years who received the Ad26.COV2.S COVID-19 vaccine or a placebo. CDR3s include the opening cysteine and the closing phenylalanine or tryptophan. Only part of the rows carry a size: once, few, many, or a class if the clone is expanded.

>15|TRBJ1-1|TRBV5-1|few
CASSLVQGAGTEAFF
>11|TRBJ1-1|TRBV30|-
CAWSVNRGAFF
>14|TRBJ1-1|TRBV7-2|-
CASSFTGTNTEAFF
>17|TRBJ2-2|TRBV9|-
CASSDLRQGGLTGELFF
>20|TRBJ1-1|TRBV4-2|once
CASSQVGVGGRSRKGPEAFF
>13|TRBJ1-1|TRBV12-3/TRBV12-4|-
CASTLLGSTEAFF
>14|TRBJ2-7|TRBV4-1|-
CASSQEPGGREQYF
>13|TRBJ1-5|TRBV6-6|few
CASTPQSKQPQHF
>15|TRBJ1-1|TRBV5-4|-
CASSQRTGDNTEAFF
>17|TRBJ2-2|TRBV30|-
CAWSVVAGGPRTGELFF